This T cell receptor beta chain was captured in a study of shared clonotypes between healthy human individuals (dated by TCRdb to 2020 to 2022). In the study overall: Three men and two women, aged 18 to 49 years, made up the cohort. Per donor, three plates each were used for CD4 naive and CD4 memory, two for CD8 naive, and one for CD8 memory. The study deeply sequenced blood TCR repertoires of five healthy adults to estimate repertoire size and the extent of clonotype sharing between individuals. Different laboratories and diverse techniques were used to prepare libraries and sequence TCR repertoires, to increase sequencing depth and limit assay-specific biases. Between about 0.85 and 9.5 billion PBMCs per donor were obtained by leukapheresis. Overall results and qualifications from the work: Estimated clonotype richness was generally larger for naive than for memory subsets. Because the study included a small number of donors, the genetic and exposure-history diversity represented was limited. Roughly 5.2% of naive CD4, 3.5% of naive CD8, around 2.3% of memory CD4, and 0.4% of memory CD8 clonotypes were shared across several donors. Incomplete sequencing was indicated by rarefaction of sorted-subset datasets, despite the large sequencing depth. Pairwise subsampling indicated that sequencing depth was expected to affect the degree of clonotype sharing among donors. Clonotypes shared by all four sorted-subset donors showed higher generation probabilities than non-shared clonotypes. Sampling was limited to blood, and TCR repertoires in tissue likely differ from TCR repertoires in blood.

Regarding this clone: Its recognized antigen is unknown. No qualities accompany the bases; no much larger clone lies one base away.

Using the deep immunoSEQ assay, TCR CDR3 regions were amplified from genomic DNA by multiplex PCR. Extracted genomic DNA from each cell subset was distributed evenly across all wells of several immunoSEQ 96-well plates, and each plate was treated as a replicate. Each replicate PCR for sorted subsets received roughly 200 ng genomic DNA, equal to about 30,000 T cell genomes. Purified libraries were measured with a Qubit 3.0 fluorometer, size-checked on a Bioanalyzer 2100, and measured again with the KAPA Library Quantification kit. Every immunoSEQ 96-well plate was sequenced on a separate single-read 150-cycle Illumina NextSeq 550 flow cell. Concerning the study's data processing: Because the immunoSEQ output included only junctional sequences and no quality scores, the filtering could not be the same as the filtering used for full-length reads. To assign V/J genes and CDR3, sequences were annotated using PyIR, a Python wrapper for IgBLAST v1.9, with IMGT germline references. Reads were removed for weak V/J assignments (E-value above 1e-6), missing CDR3, stop codons, out-of-frame junctions, or ambiguous translated residues. V3J clonotypes were defined by identical inferred V gene, J gene, and CDR3 amino acid sequence. Percentage overlap between repertoires was calculated by dividing the number of shared unique clonotypes by the size of the smaller repertoire. Richness of each repertoire was evaluated using RTK rarefaction, the Chao1 estimator, and Recon v2.1 estimates of unobserved clonotypes. For all TCRbeta clonotypes obtained by the gDNA method from several donors, generation probabilities were computed with OLGA. TCRdb mirrors the immuneACCESS table, restricted to in-frame sequences. Some clones are absent from its copies; in checked studies, under half trace to an unresolved V gene, and the reason for the others is unknown. Clone size and the V and J calls come from that table; the DNA yielded D and trimming. This sample is represented by about 2.4 million clones; approximately 93% of them were singletons. The top ten hold 0.35% to 0.45% of the sample.

The donors were healthy, HIV-negative adults who had no recently reported acute infections or vaccinations. Every donor was a Caucasian adult residing in Nashville, Tennessee, USA. CD4+ T cells were enriched through magnetic negative selection, after which naive cells were positively selected on CD45RA and the remaining negative fraction served as the memory subset. Blood was obtained by leukapheresis, after which PBMCs were separated by Ficoll-Histopaque density gradient centrifugation and cryopreserved in liquid nitrogen vapor phase. Analytical flow cytometry was used to check the purity and quantity of every magnetically sorted T cell population. Genomic DNA was isolated from each sorted fraction and quantified by UV absorbance on a Nanodrop 2000c. Taken from the germline V gene (reference sequence), the CDR1 and CDR2 loops are LNHDA and SQIVND. The junction shows trimming of 1 base on V and 1 base on J, and the gene matches do not reach 4 bases of it. The CDR3 starts with the cysteine, ends with the phenylalanine, and has 15 residues. Only CDR3 DNA is held: 45 bases, read in frame from base 1.

The receptor comes from a man in his late teens or twenties in good health. Some clones in this sample may be carry-over from other donors' samples. The V gene is TRBV19 and the J gene is TRBJ2-7, and 7 junction bases match TRBD1. Material: naive CD4+ T cells from PBMCs. The sample's cell subset or site, from its label and the paper: CD45RA+ positively selected. The nucleotide sequence is TGTGCCAGTAGTATAGGACAGGGAAAATCCTACGAGCAGTACTTC. Its translation reads: CASSIGQGKSYEQYF. This CDR3, with the reference TRBV19 and TRBJ2-7 proteins standing in past its ends, gives the full variable domain DGGITQSPKYLFRKEGQNVTLSCEQNLNHDAMYWYRQDPGQGLRLIYYSQIVNDFQKGDIAEGYSVSREKKESFPLTVTSAQKNPTAFYLCASSIGQGKSYEQYFGPGTRLTVT.